The clone carrying this T cell receptor beta chain was observed a handful of times. Its antigen is as yet unknown. The germline V gene has CDR1 SQVTM and CDR2 ANQGSEA. This CDR3 has 12 residues. Unmatched junction bases numbered 5, after V lost 7 bases and J lost 7 bases. The data stem from a study of OX40 agonist ivuxolimab in advanced cancers. Study details: The dose-escalation cohort was roughly 83% male, with a mean age of 60 years, ranging about 23 to 79. Findings and caveats of the study: On average, CD8+ T cells showed a greater number of expanded clones than CD4+. Low normalized T-cell clonal expansion was additionally recorded for some nonresponders.

TCRdb's copy holds only in-frame clones and misses some; the assay was immunoSEQ multiplex PCR. The table shows fewer than 85,000 clones, with about four fifths occurring only once. This chain links TRBV29-1 with TRBJ2-7; 12 bases map to TRBD1. This specimen was CD4+ or CD8+ T cells sorted from blood, taken in a trial of the OX40 agonist ivuxolimab. The source of this sequence is an adult with an advanced solid tumor such as melanoma, head and neck, liver or kidney cancer. For the CDR3, the DNA is TGCAGCGGGGGACAGGGGGCGGGTGAGCAGTACTTC. Its translation is CSGGQGAGEQYF.